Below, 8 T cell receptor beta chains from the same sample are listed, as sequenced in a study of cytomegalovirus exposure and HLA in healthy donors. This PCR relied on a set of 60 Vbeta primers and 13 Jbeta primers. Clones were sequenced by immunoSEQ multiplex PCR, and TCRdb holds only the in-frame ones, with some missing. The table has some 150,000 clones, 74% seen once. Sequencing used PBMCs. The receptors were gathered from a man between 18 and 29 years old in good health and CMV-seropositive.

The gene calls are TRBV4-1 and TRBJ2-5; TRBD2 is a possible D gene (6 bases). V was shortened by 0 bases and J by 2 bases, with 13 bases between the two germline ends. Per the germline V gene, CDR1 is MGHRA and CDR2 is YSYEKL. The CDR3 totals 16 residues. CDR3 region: CASSQDLGTPQETQYF. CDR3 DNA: TGCGCCAGCAGCCAAGATCTCGGGACTCCTCAAGAGACCCAGTACTTC.

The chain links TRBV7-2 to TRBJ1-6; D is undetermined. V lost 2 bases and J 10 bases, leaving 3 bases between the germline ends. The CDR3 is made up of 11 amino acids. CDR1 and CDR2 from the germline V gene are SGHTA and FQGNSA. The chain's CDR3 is CASSLQSPLHF. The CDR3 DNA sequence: TGTGCCAGCAGCTTACAATCACCCCTCCACTTT. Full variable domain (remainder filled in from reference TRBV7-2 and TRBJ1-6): GAGVSQSPSNKVTEKGKDVELRCDPISGHTALYWYRQSLGQGLEFLIYFQGNSAPDKSGLPSDRFSAERTGGSVSTLTIQRTQQEDSAVYLCASSLQSPLHFGNGTRLTVT.

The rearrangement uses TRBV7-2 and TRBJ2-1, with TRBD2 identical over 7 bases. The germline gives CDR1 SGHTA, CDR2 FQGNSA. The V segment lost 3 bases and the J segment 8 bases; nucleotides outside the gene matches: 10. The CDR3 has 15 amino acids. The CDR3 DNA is TGTGCCAGCAGCTTTAACACGGGAGGTTGGGATGAGCAGTTCTTC. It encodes CASSFNTGGWDEQFF.

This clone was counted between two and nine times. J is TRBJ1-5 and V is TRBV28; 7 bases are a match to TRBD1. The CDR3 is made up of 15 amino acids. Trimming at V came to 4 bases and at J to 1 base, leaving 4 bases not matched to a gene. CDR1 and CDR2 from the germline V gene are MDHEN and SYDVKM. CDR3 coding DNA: TGTGCCAGCAGTTCACGACAGGGAAGCAATCAGCCCCAGCATTTT. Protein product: CASSSRQGSNQPQHF.

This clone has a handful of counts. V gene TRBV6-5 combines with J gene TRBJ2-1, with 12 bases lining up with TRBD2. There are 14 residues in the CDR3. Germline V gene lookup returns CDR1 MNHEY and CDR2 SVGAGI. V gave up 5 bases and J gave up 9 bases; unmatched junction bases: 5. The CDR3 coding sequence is TGTGCCAGCAGTAGACTAGCGGGAGTTAGTGAGCAGTTCTTC. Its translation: CASSRLAGVSEQFF.

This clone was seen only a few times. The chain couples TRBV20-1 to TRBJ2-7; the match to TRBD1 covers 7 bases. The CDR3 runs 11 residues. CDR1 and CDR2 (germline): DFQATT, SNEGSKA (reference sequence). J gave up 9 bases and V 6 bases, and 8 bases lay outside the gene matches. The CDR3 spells CSASLGDRQYF. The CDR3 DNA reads TGCAGTGCCTCCCTAGGGGACAGGCAGTACTTC.

CDR3 sequence reads: CASSQLGQGQGNTEAFF. The CDR3 coding sequence is TGCGCCAGCAGCCAGCTGGGACAGGGACAGGGGAACACTGAAGCTTTCTTT. The chain is built from TRBV4-3 and TRBJ1-1, with 9 bases identical to TRBD1. The CDR3 totals 17 residues. CDR1 is LGHNA and CDR2 is YSLEER in the germline V gene. V dropped 3 bases and J dropped 1; count of bases not matched to a gene: 9.

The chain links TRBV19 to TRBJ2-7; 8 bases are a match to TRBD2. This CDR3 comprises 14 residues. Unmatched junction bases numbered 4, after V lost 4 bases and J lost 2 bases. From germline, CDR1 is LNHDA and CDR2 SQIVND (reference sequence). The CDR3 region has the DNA TGTGCCAGTAGTACTAGCGGGCACACCTACGAGCAGTACTTC. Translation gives CASSTSGHTYEQYF.